The entry that follows covers one T cell receptor beta chain sequence. Its antigen remains unidentified. Primers included in the PCR were 60 Vbeta and 13 Jbeta primers. Only in-frame clones appear in the TCRdb table, and some are missing; sequencing was by immunoSEQ multiplex PCR. The sample holds 110,000 or so clones, around 73% seen once. The data were taken from a study of cytomegalovirus exposure and HLA in healthy donors. For the study at large: An analysis done earlier identified 120 million or so unique TCR beta sequences from around 180 million T cells.

Notes on the study in general: Relative to the approximately 680-donor mean, N-insertions were reportedly fewer in an Asian-associated ancestry cluster in a later analysis.

The CDR3 is made up of 14 amino acids. Germline CDR1 and CDR2: SNHLY and FYNNEI. Trimming removed 6 bases from V and 5 bases from J, with 16 bases in between. Sample: PBMCs. The chain joins TRBV2 to TRBJ1-1, with a possible D match to TRBD1 (6 bases). This receptor was identified in a man in his forties in good health and CMV-seronegative. CDR3: CASRDLDSWTEAFF. CDR3 coding DNA: TGTGCCAGCAGAGACCTGGACAGTTGGACTGAAGCTTTCTTT.